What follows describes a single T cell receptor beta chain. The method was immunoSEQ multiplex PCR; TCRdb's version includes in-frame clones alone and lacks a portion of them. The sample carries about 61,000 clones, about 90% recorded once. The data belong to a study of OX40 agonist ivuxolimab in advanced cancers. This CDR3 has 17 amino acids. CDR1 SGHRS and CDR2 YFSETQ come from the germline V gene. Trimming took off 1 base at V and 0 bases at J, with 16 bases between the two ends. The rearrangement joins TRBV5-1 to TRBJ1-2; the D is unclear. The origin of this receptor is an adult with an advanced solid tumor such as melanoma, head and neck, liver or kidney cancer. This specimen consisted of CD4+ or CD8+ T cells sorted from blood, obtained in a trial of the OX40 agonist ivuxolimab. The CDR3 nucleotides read TGCGCCAGCAGCTTGACCTCACTGGACTCCTCTAACTATGGCTACACCTTC. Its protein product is CASSLTSLDSSNYGYTF. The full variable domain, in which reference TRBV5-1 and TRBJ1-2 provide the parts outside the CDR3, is KAGVTQTPRYLIKTRGQQVTLSCSPISGHRSVSWYQQTPGQGLQFLFEYFSETQRNKGNFPGRFSGRQFSNSRSEMNVSTLELGDSALYLCASSLTSLDSSNYGYTFGSGTRLTVV.